The 24 T cell receptor beta chains below come from one sample, sequenced in a study of blood T cell repertoires in COVID-19. Sequencing was performed with immunoSEQ multiplex PCR; in TCRdb, only in-frame clones are kept and a portion is missing. The top ten hold around 2% of the sample, which has roughly 61,000 clones, more than 85% seen once. Sequenced sample: peripheral blood. These receptors came from a man in his 60s with acute or convalescent COVID-19.

The rearrangement joins TRBV6-5 to TRBJ2-1; 7 nucleotides match TRBD1. Germline lookup yields CDR1 MNHEY and CDR2 SVGAGI. J was trimmed by 0 bases and V by 8 bases; bases with no gene match: 4. The CDR3 has 14 residues. Here the CDR3 DNA reads TGTGCCAGCCTTCGGGACAGCTCCTACAATGAGCAGTTCTTC. Protein: CASLRDSSYNEQFF.

The V and J genes are TRBV19 and TRBJ1-1; the match to TRBD1 covers 8 bases. V dropped 1 base and J dropped 0; count of bases not matched to a gene: 1. In germline, CDR1 is LNHDA, CDR2 SQIVND (reference sequence). The CDR3 sequence is 15 residues long. CDR3 in amino acids: CASSIGGQVNTEAFF. The CDR3 nucleotides read TGTGCCAGTAGTATAGGGGGACAGGTGAACACTGAAGCTTTCTTT.

This chain joins TRBV11-3 and TRBJ2-3; 10 bases match TRBD2. CDR1 is SGHNT and CDR2 is YENEEA in the germline V gene. The CDR3 is 15 residues long. Trimming took 0 bases from V and 3 from J; bases not matched to a gene: 0. DNA for the CDR3: TGTGCCAGCAGCTTAGATAGCGGGAGGACAGATACGCAGTATTTT. Amino acids: CASSLDSGRTDTQYF.

J is TRBJ1-5 and V is TRBV23-1; D is undetermined. TRBV23-1 is marked as an open reading frame, function uncertain. The ends were cut back, 4 bases at V and 2 bases at J, with 21 bases in the middle. This CDR3 is 18 amino acids long. CDR3 nucleotides: TGCGCCAGCAGTCCCAGACGACAAACGGGATGCGGCAATCAGCCCCAGCATTTT. This translates into CASSPRRQTGCGNQPQHF.

The rearrangement joins TRBV7-2 to TRBJ1-1, with D perhaps matching TRBD1 (5 bases). Germline lookup yields CDR1 SGHTA and CDR2 FQGNSA. The CDR3 covers 15 residues. The germline V and J ends were trimmed by 0 bases and 5 bases, with 13 bases remaining between them. This chain's CDR3 is CASSLAPSGGTEAFF. The CDR3 DNA is TGTGCCAGCAGCTTAGCCCCCAGTGGGGGGACTGAAGCTTTCTTT.

The sample holds a few counts of this clone. This chain links TRBV19 with TRBJ2-7, with TRBD1 as a possible D gene (6 bases). The CDR3 is 15 amino acids. The V end lost 2 bases, the J end lost 2 bases, and 13 bases lay between the germline ends. CDR1 is LNHDA and CDR2 is SQIVND in the germline V gene (reference sequence). The CDR3 region is CASSIQQGGPYEQYF. The CDR3 DNA reads as TGTGCCAGTAGTATACAACAGGGCGGGCCCTACGAGCAGTACTTC.

The chain employs TRBV6-6 and TRBJ1-1, with 8 bases that match TRBD1. Trimming removed 8 bases from V and 0 bases from J; junction bases left unmatched: 11. There are 16 residues in the CDR3. Germline CDR1 and CDR2: MNHNY and SVGAGI (reference sequence). CDR3 sequence reads: CASLPYPGGLNTEAFF. As DNA, the CDR3 is TGTGCCAGCCTCCCATACCCAGGGGGCTTGAACACTGAAGCTTTCTTT.

The V gene is TRBV7-2, the J gene TRBJ2-1; 7 nucleotides align to TRBD2. The CDR3 extends over 14 amino acids. Germline CDR1 SGHTA, CDR2 FQGNSA. V lost 1 base to trimming and J lost 15 bases; unmatched junction nucleotides: 12. The CDR3 DNA follows: TGTGCCAGCAGCTTAGATAAATCGAGCGGGACGCGGTTCTTC. Translated, it gives CASSLDKSSGTRFF.

This clone was found a few times. This chain uses TRBV6-5 with TRBJ2-2; 9 bases align to TRBD2. Germline CDR1 is MNHEY and CDR2 is SVGAGI. The CDR3 has 15 amino acids. Trimming removed 6 bases from V and 7 bases from J; junction bases left unmatched: 9. As DNA, the CDR3 is TGTGCCAGCAGCGAGATAGCGGGAGAGAGCGGGGAGCTGTTTTTT. Protein: CASSEIAGESGELFF.

In its sample, this clone was seen a few times. V is TRBV6-5 and J is TRBJ2-1; a weak D match, TRBD2 (6 bases). This CDR3 has 14 amino acids. Looked up from germline, CDR1 is MNHEY and CDR2 is SVGAGI. The germline V and J ends were trimmed by 6 bases and 6 bases, with 15 bases remaining between them. The CDR3 sequence: CASRRDPGGNEQFF. The CDR3 nucleotides read TGTGCCAGCAGAAGGGACCCCGGGGGCAATGAGCAGTTCTTC.

The chain recombines TRBV19 with TRBJ2-1; 7 positions match TRBD2. CDR1 is LNHDA, CDR2 SQIVND, per germline (reference sequence). This CDR3 contains 14 residues. J gave up 2 bases and V 5 bases, and 3 bases lay outside the gene matches. CDR3 nucleotide sequence: TGTGCCAGTAGTTCCGGGACTACCTACAATGAGCAGTTCTTC. This gives the protein CASSSGTTYNEQFF.

V usage is TRBV13 and J usage is TRBJ2-2; TRBD2 matches 9 bases. Germline CDR1 is PRHDT and CDR2 is FYEKMQ (reference sequence). V gave up 4 bases and J gave up 5 bases; unmatched junction bases: 17. There are 19 residues in the CDR3. Here the CDR3 DNA reads TGTGCCAGCAGCTCACTGCGGCGGTCAGTAGCGGGAGATACCGGGGAGCTGTTTTTT. Its protein product is CASSSLRRSVAGDTGELFF.

This chain uses TRBV28 with TRBJ2-7; 11 nucleotides match TRBD2. This CDR3 region has 14 residues. After removal of 6 bases from V and 3 bases from J, the junction contained 4 bases not matched to a gene. The germline CDR1 and CDR2 sequences are MDHEN and SYDVKM. The DNA of the CDR3 is TGTGCCAGCAGGGGGACTAGCGGATTCTACGAGCAGTACTTC. Encoded protein: CASRGTSGFYEQYF.

V is TRBV6-2 or TRBV6-3 and J is TRBJ1-2; the D is unclear. V was clipped by 5 bases and J by 4 bases, with 20 bases between them. The CDR3 has 16 amino acids. CDR1 and CDR2 (germline): MNHEY, SVGEGT. This chain's CDR3 is CASSPPLGRRVYGYTF. CDR3 sequence (DNA): TGTGCCAGCAGTCCCCCCTTGGGCAGAAGAGTCTATGGCTACACCTTC.

The rearrangement links TRBV4-3 to TRBJ2-3; D is uncertain. Germline V gives CDR1 LGHNA, CDR2 YSLEER. This CDR3 has 17 residues. V was shortened by 1 base and J by 0 bases, with 14 bases between the two germline ends. This CDR3 is CASSQVLRRRSTDTQYF. DNA for the CDR3: TGCGCCAGCAGCCAAGTCCTAAGACGGCGGAGCACAGATACGCAGTATTTT.

This clone was observed once. The chain combines TRBV2 with TRBJ1-6, with D perhaps TRBD1 (6 bases). The CDR3 consists of 15 residues. Germline CDR1 reads SNHLY; CDR2 reads FYNNEI. Trimming shortened V by 5 bases and J by 6 bases, and 14 bases separated the two germline ends. This chain's CDR3 is CASSSGGRGNSPLHF. CDR3 coding DNA: TGTGCCAGCAGTTCGGGGGGCAGGGGTAATTCACCCCTCCACTTT.

The chain uses TRBV19 and TRBJ2-5; D is perhaps TRBD2 (7 bases). The CDR3 loop spans 17 amino acids. Trimming shortened V by 5 bases and J by 0 bases, and 19 bases separated the two germline ends. CDR1 is LNHDA, CDR2 SQIVND, per germline (reference sequence). This CDR3 is CASSRAQGGGYQETQYF. The CDR3 DNA reads as TGTGCCAGTAGTCGTGCCCAGGGAGGGGGGTACCAAGAGACCCAGTACTTC.

This clone was observed a single time. The gene calls are TRBV7-9 and TRBJ2-1; TRBD2 agrees at 11 bases. The CDR3 consists of 16 residues. V dropped 5 bases and J dropped 3; count of bases not matched to a gene: 6. Germline values: CDR1 SEHNR, CDR2 FQNEAQ (reference sequence). For the CDR3, the DNA is TGTGCCAGCAGCCTACCGGGACTAGCGGACTACAATGAGCAGTTCTTC. This gives the protein CASSLPGLADYNEQFF.

This rearrangement joins TRBV28 to TRBJ2-2; 7 nucleotides match TRBD2. Germline lookup yields CDR1 MDHEN and CDR2 SYDVKM. V was pared by 6 bases and J by 3 bases, with 4 bases of the junction left unmatched. CDR3 size: 14 residues. This chain's CDR3 is CASSRDYHTGELFF. The DNA of the CDR3 is TGTGCCAGCAGCCGGGACTACCACACCGGGGAGCTGTTTTTT.

This sequence joins TRBV4-1 and TRBJ2-4, with 7 positions matching TRBD2. Trimming at V came to 3 bases and at J to 0 bases, leaving 5 bases not matched to a gene. CDR3 length: 16 amino acids. Germline V gives CDR1 MGHRA, CDR2 YSYEKL. CDR3 sequence reads: CASSQLADLAKNIQYF. The CDR3 DNA is TGCGCCAGCAGCCAGCTAGCGGATCTAGCCAAAAACATTCAGTACTTC.

The chain combines TRBV18 with TRBJ1-5; D gene uncertain. Germline V gene lookup returns CDR1 KGHSH and CDR2 LQKENI. The CDR3 consists of 13 residues. The V gene lost 4 bases and the J gene lost 4 bases, with 8 bases spanning the gap. CDR3 loop: CASSLEANQPQHF. The CDR3 nucleotides read TGTGCCAGCTCACTAGAAGCGAATCAGCCCCAGCATTTT.

This chain uses TRBV25-1 with TRBJ1-5; 7 bases align to TRBD1. With 4 bases clipped from V and 6 bases from J, the junction kept 12 bases outside the gene matches. There are 16 residues in the CDR3. Germline V gene data show CDR1 as MGHDK and CDR2 as SYGVNS. The CDR3 here is CASSGAGTESAQPQHF. The CDR3 DNA follows: TGTGCCAGCAGTGGGGCCGGGACAGAGTCTGCTCAGCCCCAGCATTTT.

The chain recombines TRBV6-5 with TRBJ1-6, with TRBD1 matching 9 bases. CDR3 length equals 14 residues. Germline CDR1 is MNHEY and CDR2 is SVGAGI. Trimming cost V 2 bases and J 10 bases; bases outside gene matches: 3. CDR3 sequence (DNA): TGTGCCAGCAGTTACGGGACAGGGAAATCACCCCTCCACTTT. Translated, it gives CASSYGTGKSPLHF.

The rearrangement joins TRBV3-1 (or the pseudogene TRBV3-2) to TRBJ2-4; D is possibly TRBD1 (5 bases). This CDR3 is 18 amino acids long. Trimming shortened V by 0 bases and J by 0 bases, and 15 bases separated the two germline ends. CDR1 is LGHDT and CDR2 is YNNKEL in the germline V gene (reference sequence). CDR3 amino acids: CASSQEVGGAPAKNIQYF. The DNA of the CDR3 is TGTGCCAGCAGCCAAGAGGTGGGTGGGGCCCCAGCCAAAAACATTCAGTACTTC.